What follows are 20 T cell receptor beta chains derived from one specimen sequenced in a study of blood T cells in healthy people across ages. The authors ran a second PCR of about 6 to 11 cycles using a sample-barcoded 5' primer and a J-beta primer mix. TCRdb re-derived calls from the 5' RACE reads in MiXCR, one entry per CDR3 protein. The table records approximately 850,000 distinct CDR3 sequences, 58% of them present only once. Sequenced sample: blood. Every receptor here comes from a man under 40 in good health.

This sequence joins TRBV12-3 or TRBV12-4 and TRBJ2-4; 12 bases are a match to TRBD2. The J call may be mistaken, given a closer DNA end match to TRBJ2-5. This CDR3 spans 16 amino acids. Here the CDR3 reads CASRKTSGRVQETQYF. The CDR3 DNA sequence: TGTGCCAGCAGGAAGACTAGCGGGAGAGTGCAAGAGACCCAGTACTTC.

This chain links TRBV3-1 with TRBJ2-5; no clear D. CDR3 length: 15 amino acids. Trimming took off 0 bases at V and 4 bases at J, with 12 bases between the two ends. Germline CDR1 and CDR2: LGHDT and YNNKEL (reference sequence). The CDR3 loop reads CASSQEALVGETQYF. The CDR3 bases are TGTGCCAGCAGCCAAGAGGCCCTAGTAGGAGAGACCCAGTACTTC.

V is TRBV6-1 and J is TRBJ2-1; 12 bases agree with TRBD2. Germline lookup yields CDR1 MNHNS and CDR2 SASEGT. The CDR3 consists of 15 residues. The V gene end was trimmed by 2 bases and the J gene end by 7 bases; junction bases not matched to a gene: 3. CDR3 protein: CASSELAGGLNEQFF. The CDR3 bases are TGTGCCAGCAGTGAACTAGCGGGGGGGCTGAATGAGCAGTTCTTC.

This clonotype appeared a few times. The V and J genes are TRBV7-6 and TRBJ2-1, with 9 bases fitting TRBD2. The CDR3 consists of 15 residues. CDR1 SGHVS and CDR2 FNYEAQ come from the germline V gene. V lost 3 bases to trimming and J lost 2 bases; unmatched junction nucleotides: 2. CDR3 region: CASSFLAGPYNEQFF. For the CDR3, the DNA is TGTGCCAGCAGCTTCCTAGCGGGACCCTACAATGAGCAGTTCTTC.

The rearrangement uses TRBV29-1 and TRBJ1-1, with 11 bases fitting TRBD1. CDR3 length: 12 amino acids. CDR1 SQVTM and CDR2 ANQGSEA come from the germline V gene. V lost 7 bases to trimming and J lost 8 bases; unmatched junction nucleotides: 6. The CDR3 sequence is CSATDRGREAFF. The CDR3 DNA reads TGCAGCGCCACGGACAGGGGGCGAGAAGCTTTCTTT.

This clonotype was recorded only once. This rearrangement joins TRBV10-3 to TRBJ2-7; the match to TRBD2 covers 10 bases. The CDR3 loop spans 16 amino acids. J gave up 2 bases and V 6 bases, and 10 bases lay outside the gene matches. Germline V gives CDR1 ENHRY, CDR2 SYGVKD. This CDR3 reads CAIRDDLAGDPYEQYF. DNA for the CDR3: TGTGCCATCAGGGACGACCTAGCGGGAGACCCCTACGAGCAGTACTTC.

The chain combines TRBV7-9 with TRBJ2-3, with 8 bases fitting TRBD1. CDR1 is SEHNR and CDR2 is FQNEAQ in the germline V gene (reference sequence). Trimming removed 5 bases from V and 4 bases from J; junction bases left unmatched: 5. The CDR3 runs to 14 residues. CDR3 DNA sequence: TGTGCCAGCAGCCCGACAGGGGACCCAGATACGCAGTATTTT. Translating gives CASSPTGDPDTQYF. Complete variable domain (other parts from reference TRBV7-9 and TRBJ2-3): DTGVSQNPRHKITKRGQNVTFRCDPISEHNRLYWYRQTLGQGPEFLTYFQNEAQLEKSRLLSDRFSAERPKGSFSTLEIQRTEQGDSAMYLCASSPTGDPDTQYFGPGTRLTVL.

This rearrangement joins TRBV7-2 to TRBJ1-2; D might be TRBD1 (5 bases). Germline CDR1 SGHTA, CDR2 FQGNSA. The V end lost 4 bases, the J end lost 6 bases, and 15 bases lay between the germline ends. CDR3 length equals 14 residues. This chain's CDR3 is CASSSSGTPDGYTF. The CDR3 DNA reads TGTGCCAGCAGCTCCAGCGGGACCCCAGATGGCTACACCTTC.

This clonotype appeared a few times. The chain employs TRBV5-1 and TRBJ1-2; 8 nucleotides agree with TRBD1. Losses at the gene ends were 4 bases for V and 6 bases for J; bases not matched to a gene: 5. The CDR3 totals 13 residues. CDR1 and CDR2 from the germline V gene are SGHRS and YFSETQ. CDR3 DNA: TGCGCCAGCAGCCCGGACAGGGCTCATGGCTACACCTTC. Translated, it gives CASSPDRAHGYTF.

This clonotype was counted between two and nine times. This rearrangement joins TRBV5-1 to TRBJ2-5; TRBD1 is a possible D gene (5 bases). CDR1 and CDR2 from the germline V gene are SGHRS and YFSETQ. The CDR3 length is 16 residues. Trimming stripped 0 bases from V and 5 bases from J, with 17 bases between. CDR3 sequence: CASSLAPSQGLETQYF. The CDR3 bases are TGCGCCAGCAGCTTGGCCCCCTCGCAGGGTTTGGAGACCCAGTACTTC. Complete variable domain (other parts from reference TRBV5-1 and TRBJ2-5): KAGVTQTPRYLIKTRGQQVTLSCSPISGHRSVSWYQQTPGQGLQFLFEYFSETQRNKGNFPGRFSGRQFSNSRSEMNVSTLELGDSALYLCASSLAPSQGLETQYFGPGTRLLVL.

This clonotype was detected a few times. The gene calls are TRBV29-1 and TRBJ2-5; 7 positions agree with TRBD2. CDR3 length: 15 residues. The germline CDR1 and CDR2 sequences are SQVTM and ANQGSEA. V gave up 6 bases and J gave up 3 bases; unmatched junction bases: 13. The CDR3 region is CSVVLGRDYEETQYF. Here the CDR3 DNA reads TGCAGCGTGGTCTTAGGTAGGGACTACGAAGAGACCCAGTACTTC.

V and J are TRBV7-6 and TRBJ2-3; no reliable D call. V was trimmed by 1 base and J by 0 bases, leaving 23 bases between them. This CDR3 is built from 20 residues. CDR1 is SGHVS and CDR2 is FNYEAQ in the germline V gene. The CDR3 is CASSLGLRTDPPSSTDTQYF. The CDR3 DNA reads as TGTGCCAGCAGCTTAGGGCTCAGAACGGATCCTCCCTCTAGCACAGATACGCAGTATTTT.

The V gene is TRBV11-2, the J gene TRBJ2-4; maybe TRBD1 (6 bases). The J call may be in error: the DNA end matches TRBJ2-5 better. Germline CDR1 SGHAT, CDR2 FQNNGV. This CDR3 is built from 16 residues. CDR3 residues: CASSLDLSRGTETQYF. The CDR3 nucleotides are TGTGCCAGCAGCTTAGATCTTTCCAGGGGCACTGAGACCCAGTACTTC.

This clonotype occurred once. V usage is TRBV6-5 and J usage is TRBJ2-1; tentative D call: TRBD1 (6 bases). The V end lost 6 bases, the J end lost 8 bases, and 11 bases lay between the germline ends. The germline V gene encodes CDR1 MNHEY and CDR2 SVGAGI. This CDR3 contains 12 residues. CDR3 protein: CASSRGMHEQFF. The CDR3 bases are TGTGCCAGCAGCAGGGGTATGCATGAGCAGTTCTTC.

This clonotype was counted ten times or more. The V and J genes are TRBV12-3 or TRBV12-4 and TRBJ1-2; D ambiguous. The CDR3 runs 12 residues. V was pared by 5 bases and J by 8 bases, with 12 bases between. DNA of the CDR3: TGTGCCAGCAGTCGAGGACCAAGCGGCTACACCTTC. Protein product: CASSRGPSGYTF.

The table lists this clonotype with a few counts. V and J are TRBV4-3 and TRBJ2-1; tentative D call: TRBD2 (6 bases). Germline loops: CDR1 LGHNA, CDR2 YSLEER. The CDR3 loop spans 13 amino acids. Trimming shortened V by 4 bases and J by 8 bases, and 12 bases separated the two germline ends. As DNA, the CDR3 is TGCGCCAGCAGCCTGACTAGTTTCGATGAGCAGTTCTTC. Encoded protein: CASSLTSFDEQFF.

In this sample, this clonotype turned up a few times. For the CDR3, the DNA is TGTGCCAGCAGCCAAGACACCTCGGGAAAGACCCAGTACTTC. This sequence encodes CASSQDTSGKTQYF. The chain employs TRBV4-2 and TRBJ2-5, with D possibly TRBD2 on 5 matching bases. This CDR3 region has 14 residues. Germline loops: CDR1 LGHNA, CDR2 YNFKEQ. Trimming stripped 0 bases from V and 6 bases from J, with 11 bases between.

This clonotype was seen just once. The CDR3 loop is CASSLVGASGNEQYF. CDR3 bases: TGTGCCAGCAGCTTAGTTGGGGCTAGCGGGAACGAGCAGTACTTC. The rearrangement links TRBV7-2 to TRBJ2-7; 9 bases match TRBD2. This CDR3 has 15 amino acids. In germline, CDR1 is SGHTA, CDR2 FQGNSA. The ends lost 1 base at V and 5 bases at J; junction bases unmatched: 6.

J is TRBJ1-2 and V is TRBV4-3; 11 bases agree with TRBD1. The CDR3 totals 16 residues. Per germline, CDR1 LGHNA and CDR2 YSLEER. Losses at the gene ends were 0 bases for V and 7 bases for J; bases not matched to a gene: 7. CDR3 in amino acids: CASSQDWTGGASGYTF. CDR3 sequence (DNA): TGCGCCAGCAGCCAAGACTGGACAGGGGGCGCTTCTGGCTACACCTTC.

The genes are TRBV20-1 and TRBJ2-7; D uncertain. The end of the DNA is better explained by TRBJ2-5, so the J call may be wrong. CDR1 and CDR2 (germline): DFQATT, SNEGSKA (reference sequence). CDR3 length equals 12 residues. As DNA, the CDR3 is TGCAGTGATTTGCGGTTCGAAGAGACCCAGTACTTC. It encodes CSDLRFEETQYF.